These 29 T cell receptor beta chains share one sample of origin, sequenced in a study of technical replicates of blood from several donors. Sequencing used immunoSEQ multiplex PCR; TCRdb keeps in-frame clones, though not all of them. The sample has 50,000 to 60,000 clones, about 95% seen once. The sequenced sample was PBMCs. The source of these receptors is a human donor in good health. Some clones in this sample may be carry-over from other donors' samples.

This clone was recorded once. This chain connects TRBV5-4 to TRBJ2-5; a possible D gene is TRBD1 (5 bases). Germline V gives CDR1 SGHNT, CDR2 YYREEE (reference sequence). The ends were cut back, 4 bases at V and 5 bases at J, with 15 bases in the middle. The CDR3 runs to 14 residues. The CDR3 region is CASSPKGSIETQYF. The CDR3 DNA follows: TGTGCCAGCAGCCCGAAGGGGTCAATCGAGACCCAGTACTTC.

V and J are TRBV14 and TRBJ2-7; D might be TRBD1 (6 bases). CDR1 is SGHDN, CDR2 FVKESK, per germline. The V gene lost 1 base and the J gene lost 2 bases, with 9 bases spanning the gap. The CDR3 runs to 14 residues. The CDR3 bases are TGTGCCAGCAGCCAAGTGACAGGAACCTACGAGCAGTACTTC. Translation: CASSQVTGTYEQYF.

The chain uses TRBV30 and TRBJ2-7; 7 bases are a match to TRBD1. After removal of 4 bases from V and 4 bases from J, the junction contained 4 bases not matched to a gene. In germline, CDR1 is GTSNPN, CDR2 SVGIG (reference sequence). The CDR3 covers 12 residues. Here the CDR3 reads CAWTGGAYEQYF. CDR3 bases: TGTGCCTGGACAGGGGGAGCTTACGAGCAGTACTTC.

This clone is categorized as medium-sized. The rearrangement joins TRBV7-2 to TRBJ2-3, with D hard to call. From germline, CDR1 is SGHTA and CDR2 FQGNSA. The V end was cut by 5 bases, the J end by 3 bases, with 3 bases between. This CDR3 has 11 amino acids. In DNA form, the CDR3 reads TGTGCCAGCAGCGTAACAGATACGCAGTATTTT. It codes for CASSVTDTQYF.

V and J are TRBV5-1 and TRBJ1-3; D is perhaps TRBD1 (5 bases). The CDR3 has 14 residues. Germline V lookup: CDR1 SGHRS, CDR2 YFSETQ. The CDR3, as DNA: TGCGAACCCCGGCGGGGGGATTGGAGAAACACCATATATTTT. It yields the protein CEPRRGDWRNTIYF.

V gene TRBV7-9 combines with J gene TRBJ2-2; 11 bases line up with TRBD2. Germline CDR1 is SEHNR and CDR2 is FQNEAQ (reference sequence). J gave up 1 base and V 4 bases, and 2 bases lay outside the gene matches. CDR3 length: 16 amino acids. Here the CDR3 reads CASSSTSGRNTGELFF. The CDR3 coding sequence is TGTGCCAGCAGCTCCACTAGCGGGAGGAACACCGGGGAGCTGTTTTTT.

The gene calls are TRBV9 and TRBJ2-7; D might be TRBD2 (6 bases). CDR1 and CDR2 from the germline V gene are SGDLS and YYNGEE. The length of the CDR3 is 15 residues. The V end was cut by 0 bases, the J end by 4 bases, with 14 bases between. The CDR3 DNA follows: TGTGCCAGCAGCGTAGCCGGGGGAGCCGTTTACGAGCAGTACTTC. It is translated as CASSVAGGAVYEQYF.

This chain connects TRBV2 to TRBJ2-3; TRBD2 matches 9 bases. V dropped 7 bases and J dropped 3; count of bases not matched to a gene: 11. Germline values: CDR1 SNHLY, CDR2 FYNNEI. The CDR3 has 16 residues. Written as DNA, the CDR3 is TGTGCCAGCAAACCGAGGGGCGGGAGGGGGACAGATACGCAGTATTTT. Its translation is CASKPRGGRGTDTQYF.

V usage is TRBV9 and J usage is TRBJ2-1, with 9 bases aligning to TRBD2. The CDR3 is 15 amino acids. Germline V gene data show CDR1 as SGDLS and CDR2 as YYNGEE. After removal of 0 bases from V and 9 bases from J, the junction contained 7 bases not matched to a gene. The CDR3 bases are TGTGCCAGCAGCGTAGATACAGCGGGGGGAGGTGAGCAGTTCTTC. Protein: CASSVDTAGGGEQFF.

This chain links TRBV30 with TRBJ1-3, with a tentative D call TRBD1 (5 bases). The germline V gene has CDR1 GTSNPN and CDR2 SVGIG (reference sequence). This CDR3 region has 14 residues. With 5 bases removed from V and 2 bases from J, the gap between germline ends came to 13 bases. The CDR3 region has the DNA TGTGCCTGGGACAAGGGACTCCCTGGAAACACCATATATTTT. Residues: CAWDKGLPGNTIYF.

The V gene is TRBV29-1, the J gene TRBJ2-5, with a possible D match to TRBD2 (7 bases). The CDR3 spans 13 residues. V lost 7 bases and J lost 5, with 17 bases in between. The germline V gene encodes CDR1 SQVTM and CDR2 ANQGSEA. The CDR3 loop is CSAKGGGDETQYF. CDR3 DNA: TGCAGCGCGAAGGGGGGAGGGGATGAGACCCAGTACTTC.

The chain combines TRBV5-8 with TRBJ2-5, with 8 nucleotides matching TRBD1. Per germline, CDR1 SGHTS and CDR2 YDEGEE. The trim removed 4 bases at V and 2 bases at J, leaving 7 bases unmatched. The CDR3 runs to 15 residues. In DNA, the CDR3 is TGTGCCAGCAGCCTAGGAGACAGGGGACAAGAGACCCAGTACTTC. As protein: CASSLGDRGQETQYF. Full variable domain (remainder filled in from reference TRBV5-8 and TRBJ2-5): EAGVTQSPTHLIKTRGQQATLRCSPISGHTSVYWYQQALGLGLQFLLWYDEGEERNRGNFPPRFSGRQFPNYSSELNVNALELEDSALYLCASSLGDRGQETQYFGPGTRLLVL.

V gene TRBV2 combines with J gene TRBJ2-5; D is ambiguous. From germline, CDR1 is SNHLY and CDR2 FYNNEI. The CDR3 is 11 residues long. V dropped 6 bases and J dropped 5 bases, with 7 bases sitting between them. CDR3 coding DNA: TGTGCCAGCAGGATAGTGGAGACCCAGTACTTC. It yields the protein CASRIVETQYF.

This clone occurred once. This chain joins TRBV7-9 and TRBJ2-5; 10 bases map to TRBD1. The CDR3 totals 13 residues. With V trimmed by 5 bases and J by 4 bases, 1 base remained unmatched. Germline assignment: CDR1 SEHNR and CDR2 FQNEAQ (reference sequence). CDR3 nucleotides: TGTGCCAGCAGCCGACAGGGGGCAGAGACCCAGTACTTC. This codes for CASSRQGAETQYF.

The rearrangement joins TRBV5-6 to TRBJ1-6, with D perhaps matching TRBD1 (5 bases). V lost 2 bases, J lost 7 bases, and 7 bases lay in between. CDR1 and CDR2 from the germline V gene are SGHDT and YYEEEE. The CDR3 totals 13 residues. CDR3 protein: CASSFRGNSPLHF. CDR3 DNA: TGTGCCAGCAGCTTTAGGGGAAATTCACCCCTCCACTTT.

The rearrangement links TRBV19 to TRBJ1-3; tentative D call: TRBD1 (5 bases). Germline V gives CDR1 LNHDA, CDR2 SQIVND (reference sequence). V shed 6 bases and J shed 2 bases, with 14 bases lying between them. This CDR3 is 15 amino acids long. The CDR3 sequence: CASRVVGLAGNTIYF. Here the CDR3 DNA reads TGTGCCAGTAGGGTAGTGGGGCTCGCTGGAAACACCATATATTTT.

In its sample, this clone was seen once. The chain is built from TRBV11-1 and TRBJ1-6; tentatively, D is TRBD1 (6 bases). The germline gives CDR1 SGHAT, CDR2 FQDESV (reference sequence). The V end lost 5 bases, the J end lost 13 bases, and 12 bases lay between the germline ends. This CDR3 has 12 residues. CDR3 amino acids: CASSIDRSPLHF. CDR3 sequence (DNA): TGTGCCAGCAGCATCGACAGGTCGCCCCTCCACTTT.

The V gene is TRBV1, the J gene TRBJ1-3; the D call of TRBD1 is as the table states it, not checked on the DNA. TRBV1 is a pseudogene locus. This CDR3 has 14 amino acids. CDR3 region: CTSVPQGGGNTIYF. For the CDR3, the DNA is TGCACCAGCGTACCACAGGGCGGTGGAAACACCATATATTTT.

The rearrangement uses TRBV4-2 and TRBJ2-7; 7 nucleotides agree with TRBD1. V dropped 5 bases and J dropped 1; count of bases not matched to a gene: 5. The CDR3 length is 14 residues. The germline gives CDR1 LGHNA, CDR2 YNFKEQ. The DNA for the CDR3 is TGTGCCAGCAGCTCCCGGACAGGATCCTACGAGCAGTACTTC. Encoded protein: CASSSRTGSYEQYF.

The rearrangement uses TRBV7-9 and TRBJ2-2, with unresolved D. Per the germline V gene, CDR1 is SEHNR and CDR2 is FQNEAQ (reference sequence). This CDR3 spans 15 amino acids. V was pared by 1 base and J by 2 bases, with 8 bases between. For the CDR3, the DNA is TGTGCCAGCAGCTTAGGCCACACCAACACCGGGGAGCTGTTTTTT. Translated, it gives CASSLGHTNTGELFF.

DNA for the CDR3: TGTGCCAGCAGCCTCGCGTACCCGGGACAGGGAGGAACCGGGGAGCTGTTTTTT. Protein product: CASSLAYPGQGGTGELFF. The V gene is TRBV5-4, the J gene TRBJ2-2; 9 bases map to TRBD1. J gave up 5 bases and V 4 bases, and 15 bases lay outside the gene matches. This CDR3 has 18 amino acids. The germline CDR1 and CDR2 sequences are SGHNT and YYREEE (reference sequence).

This sequence joins TRBV11-3 and TRBJ1-1; TRBD1 might be the D (5 bases). The CDR3 length is 13 residues. Trimming pared 4 bases from V and 1 base from J, leaving 7 bases between. Germline V gene lookup returns CDR1 SGHNT and CDR2 YENEEA. The CDR3 DNA reads TGTGCCAGCAGCTCCCAGGGGAACACTGAAGCTTTCTTT. Translated, it gives CASSSQGNTEAFF.

The chain has TRBV6-5 and TRBJ1-2, with 7 bases fitting TRBD1. The length of the CDR3 is 15 residues. Germline V CDR1 and CDR2: MNHEY, SVGAGI. After removal of 4 bases from V and 7 bases from J, the junction contained 12 bases not matched to a gene. The CDR3 reads CASSSDRVNYGGYTF. As DNA, the CDR3 is TGTGCCAGCAGTTCCGACAGGGTGAATTACGGTGGCTACACCTTC.

The chain carries TRBV6-5 and TRBJ1-2; no definite D call. V gave up 2 bases and J gave up 9 bases, with 13 bases separating them. The CDR3 has 13 residues. Per the germline V gene, CDR1 is MNHEY and CDR2 is SVGAGI. This CDR3 is CASSYEGYSSYTF. DNA of the CDR3: TGTGCCAGCAGTTACGAAGGTTACAGCAGCTACACCTTC.

The gene calls are TRBV7-9 and TRBJ2-2, with unresolved D. The CDR3 consists of 14 residues. Trimming cost V 3 bases and J 6 bases, with 11 bases left between them. CDR1 and CDR2 (germline): SEHNR, FQNEAQ (reference sequence). CDR3 loop: CASSFGFGPGELFF. CDR3 bases: TGTGCCAGCAGCTTTGGATTTGGGCCCGGGGAGCTGTTTTTT. The variable domain in full, with the rest retrieved from reference TRBV7-9 and TRBJ2-2, is DTGVSQNPRHKITKRGQNVTFRCDPISEHNRLYWYRQTLGQGPEFLTYFQNEAQLEKSRLLSDRFSAERPKGSFSTLEIQRTEQGDSAMYLCASSFGFGPGELFFGEGSRLTVL.

This clone was observed a handful of times. V and J are TRBV7-2 and TRBJ2-1; TRBD1 is a possible D gene (6 bases). Germline V gene lookup returns CDR1 SGHTA and CDR2 FQGNSA. The CDR3 has 16 residues. The V and J ends lost 1 base and 5 bases respectively, with 15 bases between them. CDR3 loop: CASSLGRGRQDNEQFF. CDR3 in DNA: TGTGCCAGCAGCTTAGGCAGGGGCAGGCAGGACAATGAGCAGTTCTTC.

The V call is TRBV15, the J call TRBJ2-4; possibly TRBD2 for D (5 bases). Trimming shortened V by 5 bases and J by 1 base, and 15 bases separated the two germline ends. Germline V gene data show CDR1 as LNHNV and CDR2 as YYDKDF (reference sequence). The CDR3 is made up of 16 amino acids. The CDR3 reads CATSGGEGYAKNIQYF. Written as DNA, the CDR3 is TGTGCCACCAGCGGCGGAGAGGGTTATGCCAAAAACATTCAGTACTTC.

This chain uses TRBV11-3 with TRBJ2-3, with 8 nucleotides matching TRBD2. Trimming removed 3 bases from V and 6 bases from J; junction bases left unmatched: 8. The CDR3 runs 15 residues. Germline lookup yields CDR1 SGHNT and CDR2 YENEEA. In nucleotides, the CDR3 is TGTGCCAGCAGCTTTGGCGGGGGGCCGTCCGATACGCAGTATTTT. It yields the protein CASSFGGGPSDTQYF.

The V call is TRBV10-3, the J call TRBJ2-2; TRBD1 agrees at 8 bases. Germline V gene data show CDR1 as ENHRY and CDR2 as SYGVKD. The length of the CDR3 is 15 residues. V lost 6 bases, J lost 2 bases, and 5 bases stayed unmatched. DNA for the CDR3: TGTGCCATCAGCTTCACAGGGGGTAACACCGGGGAGCTGTTTTTT. It encodes CAISFTGGNTGELFF.